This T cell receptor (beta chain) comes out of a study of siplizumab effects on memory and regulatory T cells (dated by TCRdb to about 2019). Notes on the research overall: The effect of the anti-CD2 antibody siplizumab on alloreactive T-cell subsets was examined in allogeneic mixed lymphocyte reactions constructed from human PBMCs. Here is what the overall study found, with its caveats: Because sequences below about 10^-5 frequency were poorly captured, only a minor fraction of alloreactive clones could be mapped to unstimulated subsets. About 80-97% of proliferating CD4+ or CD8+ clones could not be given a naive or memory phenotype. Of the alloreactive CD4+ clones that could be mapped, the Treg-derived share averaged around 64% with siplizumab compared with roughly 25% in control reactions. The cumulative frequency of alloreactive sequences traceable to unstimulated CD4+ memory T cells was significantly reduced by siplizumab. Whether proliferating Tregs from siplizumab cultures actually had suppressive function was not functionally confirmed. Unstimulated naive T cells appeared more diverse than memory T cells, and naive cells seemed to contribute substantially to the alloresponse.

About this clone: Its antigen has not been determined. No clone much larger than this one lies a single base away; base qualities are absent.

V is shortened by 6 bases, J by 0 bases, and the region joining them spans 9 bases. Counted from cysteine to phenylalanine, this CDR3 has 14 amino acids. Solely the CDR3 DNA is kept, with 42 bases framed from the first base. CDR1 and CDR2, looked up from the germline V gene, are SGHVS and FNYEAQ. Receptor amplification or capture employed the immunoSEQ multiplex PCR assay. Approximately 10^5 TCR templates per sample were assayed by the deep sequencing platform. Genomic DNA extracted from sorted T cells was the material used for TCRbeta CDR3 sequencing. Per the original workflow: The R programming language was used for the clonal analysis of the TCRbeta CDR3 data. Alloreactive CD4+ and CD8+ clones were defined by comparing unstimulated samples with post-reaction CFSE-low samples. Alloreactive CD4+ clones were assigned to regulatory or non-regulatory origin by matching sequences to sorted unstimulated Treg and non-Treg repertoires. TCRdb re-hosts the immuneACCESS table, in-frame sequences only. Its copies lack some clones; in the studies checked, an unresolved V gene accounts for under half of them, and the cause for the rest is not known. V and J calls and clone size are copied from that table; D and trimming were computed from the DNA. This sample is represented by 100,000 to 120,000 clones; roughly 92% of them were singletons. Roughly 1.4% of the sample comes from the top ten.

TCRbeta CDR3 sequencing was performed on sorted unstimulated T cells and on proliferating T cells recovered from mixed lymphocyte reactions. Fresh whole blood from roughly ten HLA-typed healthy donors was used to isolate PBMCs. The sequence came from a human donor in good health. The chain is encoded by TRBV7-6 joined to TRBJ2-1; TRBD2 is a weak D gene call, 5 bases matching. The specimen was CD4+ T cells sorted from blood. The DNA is TGTGCCAGCAGAGGAGCGGCCTCCTACAATGAGCAGTTCTTC. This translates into CASRGAASYNEQFF. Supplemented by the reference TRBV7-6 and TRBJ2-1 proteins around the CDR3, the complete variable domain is GAGVSQSPRYKVTKRGQDVALRCDPISGHVSLYWYRQALGQGPEFLTYFNYEAQQDKSGLPNDRFSAERPEGSISTLTIQRTEQRDSAMYRCASRGAASYNEQFFGPGTRLTVL.